The source of this TCR beta chain is a study of blood T cells in healthy people across ages. Through a sample-barcoded 5' primer and a J-beta primer mix, a second PCR was run for roughly 6 to 11 cycles. Through a template-switch adaptor with 12 random nucleotides, each cDNA molecule received a tag. TCRdb fed the 5' RACE reads into MiXCR, producing one record per CDR3 protein. The sample lists some 1.5 million distinct CDR3 sequences, about 30% seen once, with over 7% in the top ten. Study-wide results and caveats: The fall in TCR beta diversity per million T cells was roughly linear with age.

The CDR3 runs 13 residues. On this clonotype: Its antigen is still unknown.

Sequencing was carried out using blood. The clonotype comes from a woman between 25 and 40 years old in good health. This rearrangement joins TRBV21-1 to TRBJ2-1. TRBV21-1 is termed a pseudogene. CDR3 loop: CASTIQIQNEQFF. The CDR3 DNA reads as TGTGCCAGCACCATACAGATCCAGAATGAGCAGTTCTTC.